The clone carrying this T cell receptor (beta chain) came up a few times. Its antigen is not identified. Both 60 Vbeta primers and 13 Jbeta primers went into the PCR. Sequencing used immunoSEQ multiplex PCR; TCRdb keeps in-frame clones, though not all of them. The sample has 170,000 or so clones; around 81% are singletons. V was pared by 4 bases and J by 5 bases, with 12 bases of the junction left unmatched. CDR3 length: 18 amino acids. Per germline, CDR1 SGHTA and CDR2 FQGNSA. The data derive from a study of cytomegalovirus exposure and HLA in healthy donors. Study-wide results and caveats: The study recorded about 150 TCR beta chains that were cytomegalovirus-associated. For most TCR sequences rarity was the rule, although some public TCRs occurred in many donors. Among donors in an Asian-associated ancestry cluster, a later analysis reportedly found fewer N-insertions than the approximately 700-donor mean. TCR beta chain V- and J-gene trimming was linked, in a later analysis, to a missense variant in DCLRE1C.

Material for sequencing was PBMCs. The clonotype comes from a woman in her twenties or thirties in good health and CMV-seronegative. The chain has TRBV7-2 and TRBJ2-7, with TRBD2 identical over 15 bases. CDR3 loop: CASSWEGTSGRFQNEQYF. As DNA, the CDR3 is TGTGCCAGCAGCTGGGAAGGGACTAGCGGGAGGTTCCAAAACGAGCAGTACTTC.